These 7 T cell receptor beta chains share one sample of origin, sequenced in a study of blood T cell repertoires in COVID-19. The method was immunoSEQ multiplex PCR; TCRdb's version includes in-frame clones alone and lacks a portion of them. The data hold some 45,000 clones, with about 90% observed a single time. Sequenced input: peripheral blood. Every receptor here comes from a man between 70 and 80 years old with active COVID-19.

This clone was detected only once. The chain is built from TRBV5-8 and TRBJ1-5; 7 bases agree with TRBD1. CDR1 is SGHTS, CDR2 YDEGEE, per germline. V was clipped by 7 bases and J by 7 bases; unmatched bases: 8. The CDR3 spans 13 residues. The CDR3 sequence: CASGHRGSQPQHF. CDR3 bases: TGTGCCAGCGGCCACAGGGGATCACAGCCCCAGCATTTT.

V usage is TRBV3-1 (or the pseudogene TRBV3-2) and J usage is TRBJ2-5; the match to TRBD2 covers 9 bases. The length of the CDR3 is 17 residues. Germline V CDR1 and CDR2: LGHDT, YNNKEL (reference sequence). V gave up 0 bases and J gave up 2 bases; unmatched junction bases: 7. The CDR3 DNA sequence: TGTGCCAGCAGCCAAGACCCCCAGCGGGGGGCTCAAGAGACCCAGTACTTC. Translation gives CASSQDPQRGAQETQYF.

V is TRBV7-2 and J is TRBJ2-2, with D perhaps matching TRBD1 (6 bases). Germline V lookup: CDR1 SGHTA, CDR2 FQGNSA. With 3 bases removed from V and 0 bases from J, the gap between germline ends came to 11 bases. CDR3 length: 16 amino acids. For the CDR3, the DNA is TGTGCCAGCAGCTTTCAAGGGACAACGAACACCGGGGAGCTGTTTTTT. This sequence encodes CASSFQGTTNTGELFF.

This chain joins TRBV6-8 and TRBJ2-7, with unresolved D. Deletions cut 8 bases from V and 6 bases from J, with 23 bases between. The CDR3 length is 15 residues. Germline V gene sequence: CDR1 MNHGY, CDR2 SAAAGT. Here the CDR3 DNA reads TGTGCCAGCCCCCCCAACGGGTGGTCCGAGTCCGAGCAGTACTTC. Its translation: CASPPNGWSESEQYF.

The chain employs TRBV2 and TRBJ1-6; D is perhaps TRBD1 (5 bases). The CDR3 has 13 residues. Germline V gives CDR1 SNHLY, CDR2 FYNNEI. The ends were cut back, 3 bases at V and 9 bases at J, with 9 bases in the middle. CDR3 nucleotide sequence: TGTGCCAGCAGTGACAGGGTCGGTTCACCCCTCCACTTT. It translates to CASSDRVGSPLHF.

This chain uses TRBV6-5 with TRBJ2-5; the match to TRBD1 covers 7 bases. CDR1 and CDR2 (germline): MNHEY, SVGAGI. Losses at the gene ends were 10 bases for V and 2 bases for J; bases not matched to a gene: 4. CDR3 length: 12 residues. Here the CDR3 DNA reads TGTGCCACCGGGACAGTACAAGAGACCCAGTACTTC. It is translated as CATGTVQETQYF.

Concerning this clone itself: The junction departs from the called germline gene at one end, perhaps through a read error. V usage is TRBV7-7 and J usage is TRBJ2-5; 7 positions agree with TRBD1. The CDR3 contains 16 residues. Germline V gene sequence: CDR1 SSHAT, CDR2 FNYEAQ (reference sequence). This chain's CDR3 is CASSFGRGIGGETQYF. The CDR3 DNA reads as TGTGCTAGCAGCTTCGGCAGGGGGATTGGAGGAGAGACCCAGTACTTC.